The 13 T cell receptor beta chains in this list originate from one sample, sequenced in a study of T cell responses to AZD1222 COVID-19 vaccine. Sequenced by immunoSEQ multiplex PCR; TCRdb stores in-frame clones only, minus some. Of about 140,000 clones in the sample, about 90% were seen once. The sequencing here drew on peripheral blood, taken 28 days after the second dose of the MenACWY control vaccine. The origin of the receptors is an adult who received the MenACWY meningococcal vaccine as a control.

The CDR3 sequence: CASSQDHIGSPLHF. In DNA, the CDR3 is TGCGCCAGCAGCCAAGATCATATTGGTTCACCCCTCCACTTT. This rearrangement joins TRBV4-3 to TRBJ1-6; D not certain. The CDR3 is made up of 14 amino acids. Trimming left V 0 bases short and J 9 bases short, with 9 bases between. Germline-derived CDR1 and CDR2 are LGHNA and YSLEER.

V and J are TRBV12-5 and TRBJ2-5; 11 positions match TRBD2. Per germline, CDR1 LGHNT and CDR2 FRNRAP. There are 18 residues in the CDR3. V trimming: 7 bases; J trimming: 1 base; junction bases outside the gene matches: 14. CDR3 region: CASVLALAGGRGQETQYF. The CDR3 region has the DNA TGTGCTAGTGTCCTAGCGCTAGCGGGAGGACGAGGCCAAGAGACCCAGTACTTC.

The chain combines TRBV6-5 with TRBJ1-5, with 7 bases that match TRBD1. The CDR3 spans 15 residues. CDR1 is MNHEY and CDR2 is SVGAGI in the germline V gene. V shed 5 bases, J shed 4 bases, and the junction held 8 bases outside the gene matches. CDR3 nucleotides: TGTGCCAGCAGTCCGACAGGGACCCCTAATCAGCCCCAGCATTTT. Its translation is CASSPTGTPNQPQHF.

The rearrangement uses TRBV30 and TRBJ2-5; TRBD2 aligns across 8 bases. This CDR3 is 15 amino acids long. CDR1 and CDR2 from the germline V gene are GTSNPN and SVGIG (reference sequence). V shed 3 bases, J shed 6 bases, and the junction held 12 bases outside the gene matches. The DNA for the CDR3 is TGTGCCTGGAGCCCCCACGGGGGGGCCGGTAAGACCCAGTACTTC. This gives the protein CAWSPHGGAGKTQYF. The full variable domain, rest sourced from reference TRBV30 and TRBJ2-5, is SQTIHQWPATLVQPVGSPLSLECTVEGTSNPNLYWYRQAAGRGLQLLFYSVGIGQISSEVPQNLSASRPQDRQFILSSKKLLLSDSGFYLCAWSPHGGAGKTQYFGPGTRLLVL.

The chain has TRBV7-3 and TRBJ2-3; a weak D match, TRBD2 (6 bases). The V end was cut by 0 bases, the J end by 0 bases, with 16 bases between. CDR1 and CDR2 (germline): SGHTA, FQGTGA. CDR3 length: 18 residues. The CDR3 spells CASSLTGVLARSTDTQYF. The DNA for the CDR3 is TGTGCCAGCAGCTTAACGGGAGTACTAGCTCGGAGCACAGATACGCAGTATTTT.

The rearrangement joins TRBV5-1 to TRBJ1-4; no firm D call. Germline V gene data show CDR1 as SGHRS and CDR2 as YFSETQ. This CDR3 contains 13 residues. Trimming left V 0 bases short and J 8 bases short, with 8 bases between. DNA of the CDR3: TGCGCCAGCAGCTTGGACAAGCCAGAAAAACTGTTTTTT. It encodes CASSLDKPEKLFF.

This chain joins TRBV10-3 and TRBJ1-2; maybe TRBD1 (6 bases). The CDR3 sequence is 12 residues long. Trimming shortened V by 8 bases and J by 11 bases, and 18 bases separated the two germline ends. Germline loops: CDR1 ENHRY, CDR2 SYGVKD. The CDR3: CAISTGPNSYTF. As DNA, the CDR3 is TGTGCCATCTCTACAGGGCCTAACTCTTACACCTTC.

The chain couples TRBV7-8 to TRBJ2-5, with a weak D call TRBD1 (5 bases). The V gene lost 5 bases and the J gene lost 7 bases, with 14 bases spanning the gap. The CDR3 covers 13 residues. Per germline, CDR1 SGHVS and CDR2 FQNEAQ. CDR3 loop: CASSEGPQGTQYF. CDR3 nucleotides: TGTGCCAGCAGCGAAGGGCCCCAGGGGACCCAGTACTTC.

The J gene is TRBJ1-1, the V gene TRBV5-1; D possibly corresponds to TRBD1 (6 bases). The CDR3 has 14 amino acids. From germline, CDR1 is SGHRS and CDR2 YFSETQ. V was shortened by 4 bases and J by 0 bases, with 10 bases between the two germline ends. Written as DNA, the CDR3 is TGCGCCAGCAGCCGAGACAGGATGAACACTGAAGCTTTCTTT. Protein product: CASSRDRMNTEAFF.

This clone was detected a few times. The chain uses TRBV9 and TRBJ2-7, with a weak D call TRBD1 (5 bases). V gave up 0 bases and J gave up 3 bases, with 10 bases separating them. CDR1 is SGDLS and CDR2 is YYNGEE in the germline V gene. The CDR3 consists of 14 residues. As DNA, the CDR3 is TGTGCCAGCAGCGTAGGAAGGCAGGGCTACGAGCAGTACTTC. Protein sequence: CASSVGRQGYEQYF. Full variable domain (outside the CDR3, taken from reference TRBV9 and TRBJ2-7): DSGVTQTPKHLITATGQRVTLRCSPRSGDLSVYWYQQSLDQGLQFLIQYYNGEERAKGNILERFSAQQFPDLHSELNLSSLELGDSALYFCASSVGRQGYEQYFGPGTRLTVT.

The chain carries TRBV24-1 and TRBJ1-5, with a tentative D call TRBD1 (6 bases). This CDR3 is 14 amino acids long. V was pared by 3 bases and J by 4 bases, with 9 bases between. Germline V gene lookup returns CDR1 KGHDR and CDR2 SFDVKD. The CDR3 loop reads CATSDGTGNQPQHF. The CDR3 DNA reads TGTGCCACCAGTGATGGTACAGGGAATCAGCCCCAGCATTTT.

This rearrangement joins TRBV9 to TRBJ2-1; D remains ambiguous. Trimming left V 0 bases short and J 2 bases short, with 6 bases between. The germline V gene has CDR1 SGDLS and CDR2 YYNGEE. The CDR3 covers 14 residues. This CDR3 is CASSVVKTYNEQFF. The CDR3 coding sequence is TGTGCCAGCAGCGTAGTTAAAACCTACAATGAGCAGTTCTTC.

The chain combines TRBV2 with TRBJ2-1, with D perhaps matching TRBD2 (6 bases). This CDR3 spans 15 amino acids. V was shortened by 6 bases and J by 9 bases, with 21 bases between the two germline ends. Germline lookup yields CDR1 SNHLY and CDR2 FYNNEI. In DNA form, the CDR3 reads TGTGCCAGCAGGGATCCTGTTGCCGGGGAGGTTGAGCAGTTCTTC. It encodes CASRDPVAGEVEQFF.